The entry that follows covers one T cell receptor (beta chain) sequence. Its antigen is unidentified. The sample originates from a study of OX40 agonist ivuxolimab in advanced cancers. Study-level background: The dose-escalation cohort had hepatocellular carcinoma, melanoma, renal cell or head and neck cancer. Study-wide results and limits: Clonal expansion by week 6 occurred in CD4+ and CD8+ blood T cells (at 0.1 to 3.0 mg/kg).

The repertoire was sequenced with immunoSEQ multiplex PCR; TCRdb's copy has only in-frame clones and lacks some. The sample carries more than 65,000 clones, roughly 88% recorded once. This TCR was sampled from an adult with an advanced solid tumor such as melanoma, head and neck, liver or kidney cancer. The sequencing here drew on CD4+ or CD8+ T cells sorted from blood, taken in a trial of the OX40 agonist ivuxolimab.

The CDR3 DNA reads TGTGCCAGTATTCGGTTTACTGAAGCTTTCTTT. Its translation is CASIRFTEAFF. This chain connects TRBV19 to TRBJ1-1; unclear D gene. In germline, CDR1 is LNHDA, CDR2 SQIVND (reference sequence). The CDR3 length is 11 residues. The V end lost 7 bases, the J end lost 5 bases, and 8 bases lay between the germline ends. Based on the CDR3 plus reference TRBV19 and TRBJ1-1, the full variable domain is DGGITQSPKYLFRKEGQNVTLSCEQNLNHDAMYWYRQDPGQGLRLIYYSQIVNDFQKGDIAEGYSVSREKKESFPLTVTSAQKNPTAFYLCASIRFTEAFFGQGTRLTVV.